The rows below give T cell receptor beta chains drawn from one sample of a study of CD8 T cells in ankylosing spondylitis. TCRdb fed the 5' RACE reads into MiXCR, producing one record per CDR3 protein. This table holds hundreds of thousands of distinct CDR3 sequences, over 9.5% found once. The material sequenced was blood, either unsorted or a sorted T cell fraction (not recorded which). These receptors all come from a male donor with ankylosing spondylitis or in good health (not recorded which). CDR3s include the opening cysteine and the closing phenylalanine or tryptophan. D genes are given only for firm matches. Some rows mark clone size as missing; the rest say once, few, many or name a class of expanded clone.

J gene	V gene	D gene	clone size	CDR3 DNA	CDR3 protein
TRBJ2-3	TRBV5-1	-	many	TGCGCCAGCAGCTTGGGATCTGGCACAGATACGCAGTATTTT	CASSLGSGTDTQYF
TRBJ2-1	TRBV25-1	TRBD2	-	TGTGCCAGCGAGAAGACTAGCGGGGACCTTCAGATCTTC	CASEKTSGDLQIF
TRBJ2-1	TRBV29-1	-	few	TGCAGCGTTGATGGCGGAACCTACAATGAGCAGTTCTTC	CSVDGGTYNEQFF
TRBJ1-5	TRBV12-3/TRBV12-4	TRBD1	many	TGTGCCAGCTCGGGCGGACAGGGCAATCAGCCCCAGCATTTT	CASSGGQGNQPQHF
TRBJ1-3	TRBV20-1	TRBD1	many	TGCAGTGCTAACGACAGGGGGTCTGGAAACACCATATATTTT	CSANDRGSGNTIYF
TRBJ1-6	TRBV12-3/TRBV12-4	TRBD1	many	TGTGCCAGCAGGCGGACAGGGGGCGCACCCCTCCACTTT	CASRRTGGAPLHF
TRBJ2-7	TRBV7-8	-	few	TGTGCCAGCAGCTTAACAGTAACCTACGAGCAGTACTTC	CASSLTVTYEQYF
TRBJ1-6	TRBV20-1	-	many	TGCAGTGCTCGGAGCTCCTATAATTCACCCCTCCACTTT	CSARSSYNSPLHF
TRBJ2-3	TRBV7-9	-	-	TGTGCCAGCAGCTTCAGACAGGACACAGATACGCAGTATTTT	CASSFRQDTDTQYF
TRBJ1-1	TRBV10-2	-	many	TGCGCCAGCAGTGAGTTCGTTATGAACACTGAAGCTTTCTTT	CASSEFVMNTEAFF
TRBJ1-5	TRBV12-3/TRBV12-4	TRBD1	many	TGTGCCAGCAGTCGTGGACAGGCTGGATATCAGCCCCAGCATTTT	CASSRGQAGYQPQHF
TRBJ1-6	TRBV12-3/TRBV12-4	-	many	TGTGCCAGCAGTTCCGGGAATTCACCCCTCCACTTT	CASSSGNSPLHF
TRBJ2-3	TRBV20-1	TRBD2	-	TGCAGTGCTTTCGACCCTCAAGCGGGGGGAGGAACAGATACGCAGTATTTT	CSAFDPQAGGGTDTQYF
TRBJ1-1	TRBV20-1	-	-	TGCAGTGCTAGAGATTCAGCAGGGTCGAACACTGAAGCTTTCTTT	CSARDSAGSNTEAFF
TRBJ2-5	TRBV14	TRBD1	many	TGTGCCAGCAGCCACAACAGGGGACAAGAGACCCAGTACTTC	CASSHNRGQETQYF
TRBJ2-7	TRBV5-1	TRBD1	few	TGCGCCAGCAGCTGGAACTCCGGGACAGGCAGCTCCTACGAGCAGTACTTC	CASSWNSGTGSSYEQYF
TRBJ2-7	TRBV5-6	-	many	TGTGCCAGCAGCTTCCAGTCCTCCTACGAGCAGTACTTC	CASSFQSSYEQYF
TRBJ2-1	TRBV11-3	-	many	TGTGCCAGCAGCTTAGACCCCGGGATGCAGTTCTTC	CASSLDPGMQFF
TRBJ2-7	TRBV6-1	-	many	TGTGCCAGCAGCGAGGGGACCTATTCCTACGAGCAGTACTTC	CASSEGTYSYEQYF
TRBJ2-1	TRBV5-1	TRBD2	few	TGCGCCAGCAGCTGGACTAGCGGGGGAAGTAATGAGCAGTTCTTC	CASSWTSGGSNEQFF
TRBJ1-6	TRBV7-6	-	many	TGTGCCAGCAGCCCCCTTACAGGTTGGAATTCACCCCTCCACTTT	CASSPLTGWNSPLHF
TRBJ1-5	TRBV16	-	many	TGTGCCAGCAGCCAGACAGCCAATCAGCCCCAGCATTTT	CASSQTANQPQHF